This is a list of T cell receptor beta chains from one sample in a study of STAT3 mutations in large granular lymphocyte leukemia. Using immunoSEQ multiplex PCR, the repertoire was profiled, and TCRdb retains in-frame clones only, with some absent. There are about 5,900 clones in the sample; 70% to 90% occur only once, and over 15% lies in the top ten. Sequenced sample: PBMCs. The source of these receptors is a human donor with T large granular lymphocyte leukemia. Some clones in this sample may be carry-over from other donors' samples. Both conserved end residues are part of each CDR3. A D gene is named only where the DNA matches it firmly. Clone size is shown for a subset of rows, as once, few, many or a class of expanded clone.

J | D | size | V | DNA | CDR3
TRBJ1-5 | TRBD1 | - | TRBV19 | TGTGCCAGTCAGGGGGCTCAGGCTCAGCCCCAGCATTTT | CASQGAQAQPQHF
TRBJ2-6 | - | - | TRBV5-8 | TGTGCCAGCAGCTTGCGGGGCTGGGGCAACGTCCTGACTTTC | CASSLRGWGNVLTF
TRBJ2-7 | TRBD2 | - | TRBV5-1 | TGCGCCAGCAGCACCACCCTAGCGGGAGGATACGAGCAGTACTTC | CASSTTLAGGYEQYF
TRBJ2-1 | - | - | TRBV6-1 | TGTGCCAGCAGCCTAGGGATGCTGTTCTTC | CASSLGMLFF
TRBJ1-1 | - | - | TRBV5-1 | TGCGCCAGCAGCGGGGGACGGCAGAACACTGAAGCTTTCTTT | CASSGGRQNTEAFF
TRBJ1-5 | - | once | TRBV28 | TGTGCCAGCAGTTATCTGGGAGGTCAGCCCCAGCATTTT | CASSYLGGQPQHF
TRBJ1-5 | TRBD1 | once | TRBV27 | TGTGCCAGCAGATCCCTACAGGGGGCAAGGCAGCCCCAGCATTTT | CASRSLQGARQPQHF
TRBJ2-5 | - | - | TRBV29-1 | TGCAGCGTTGAAGCCCGGGGGACCCAGTACTTC | CSVEARGTQYF
TRBJ2-7 | - | - | TRBV19 | TGTGCCAGTAGGCCGGCCGCGACGAGAGTTGACGAGCAGTACTTC | CASRPAATRVDEQYF
TRBJ2-7 | TRBD1 | - | TRBV19 | TGTGCCAGTGCCTCAGGGGGCTCCACCTACGAGCAGTACTTC | CASASGGSTYEQYF
TRBJ2-5 | TRBD1 | - | TRBV5-1 | TGCGCCAGCAGCTTCACAGGGGGCCAAGAGACCCAGTACTTC | CASSFTGGQETQYF
TRBJ1-2 | - | - | TRBV20-1 | TGCAGTGCTTTGGTTGGCTACACCTTC | CSALVGYTF
TRBJ2-1 | TRBD1 | - | TRBV9 | TGTGCCAGCAGCGGACAGGGGTATGAGCAGTTCTTC | CASSGQGYEQFF
TRBJ1-5 | TRBD1 | once | TRBV19 | TGTGCCAGTAATGCGGACAGGGACGGTCAGCCCCAGCATTTT | CASNADRDGQPQHF
TRBJ1-2 | TRBD1 | once | TRBV4-1 | TGCGCCAGCAGCCAGGGACAGGGACCTAACTATGGCTACACCTTC | CASSQGQGPNYGYTF
TRBJ2-6 | - | - | TRBV23-1 | TGCGCCAGCAGTCAAAGGACGGACGACTCTGGGGCCAACGTCCTGACTTTC | CASSQRTDDSGANVLTF
TRBJ2-3 | - | - | TRBV5-1 | TGCGCCAGCAGCGGTTGGGACCGTAGCACAGATACGCAGTATTTT | CASSGWDRSTDTQYF
TRBJ1-1 | - | - | TRBV5-1 | TGCGCCAGCAGCTTGCGGGGAGTCACTGAAGCTTTCTTT | CASSLRGVTEAFF
TRBJ1-1 | TRBD1 | - | TRBV19 | TGTGCCAGTAGACAGGGGAGGAACACTGAAGCTTTCTTT | CASRQGRNTEAFF
TRBJ1-4 | - | - | TRBV30 | TGTGCCTGGAATCCGTCGGCTAATGAAAAACTGTTTTTT | CAWNPSANEKLFF
TRBJ2-3 | TRBD2 | - | TRBV9 | TGTGCCAGCAGCGAGGGGACTAGCGGGGGCGGAGATACGCAGTATTTT | CASSEGTSGGGDTQYF
TRBJ2-5 | TRBD1 | - | TRBV9 | TGTGCCAGCAGCGTAGACGACAGGGGGCGGGAGACCCAGTACTTC | CASSVDDRGRETQYF
TRBJ1-5 | - | - | TRBV19 | TGTGCCAGTAGTATTGGTCCAGGGCACCAGCCCCAGCATTTT | CASSIGPGHQPQHF
TRBJ1-1 | TRBD1 | - | TRBV2 | TGTGCCAGCTCTAGGAACAGGGGGGGGAACACTGAAGCTTTCTTT | CASSRNRGGNTEAFF
TRBJ1-1 | - | - | TRBV20-1 | TGCAGTGCTAGAGAGAGCTCAGGAGCTTTCTTT | CSARESSGAFF
TRBJ2-3 | - | - | TRBV19 | TGTGCCAGTAGCATGCCGGGGCGCGGCGATACGCAGTATTTT | CASSMPGRGDTQYF
TRBJ1-5 | - | - | TRBV5-4 | TGTGCCAGCAGCTTGGACTGGAATCAGCCCCAGCATTTT | CASSLDWNQPQHF
TRBJ2-1 | - | large | TRBV9 | TGTGCCAGCACCACTCCTACAGGGGAGCAGTTCTTC | CASTTPTGEQFF
TRBJ1-1 | TRBD1 | - | TRBV6-5 | TGTGCCAGCAGTTATGAAGGGGGCAAGTGGAACACTGAAGCTTTCTTT | CASSYEGGKWNTEAFF
TRBJ2-3 | TRBD2 | - | TRBV29-1 | TGCAGCGTTGTAGTTCTAGCGGGAGCTGATACGCAGTATTTT | CSVVVLAGADTQYF
TRBJ1-5 | - | once | TRBV6-1 | TGTGCCACCGGGCCGAGGCCCCAGCATTTT | CATGPRPQHF
TRBJ1-1 | - | - | TRBV6-5 | TGTGCCAGCAGTTACTCGCCGAGTGGGGAAGCTTTCTTT | CASSYSPSGEAFF
TRBJ2-1 | - | - | TRBV5-1 | TGCGCCAGCGGACAGATAGAAAGGAATGAGCAGTTCTTC | CASGQIERNEQFF
TRBJ1-2 | TRBD1 | few | TRBV28 | TGTGCCAGTCACAGTCGACAGGGGGGCTACACCTTC | CASHSRQGGYTF
TRBJ2-1 | TRBD2 | - | TRBV27 | TGTGCCAGCAGTTTAGCCCCGACTAGCCCTAATGAGCAGTTCTTC | CASSLAPTSPNEQFF
TRBJ1-2 | - | - | TRBV4-2 | TGTGCCAGCAGCCAAGGTTTCGACAATCCTTTCTATGGCTACACCTTC | CASSQGFDNPFYGYTF
TRBJ1-1 | - | - | TRBV2 | TGTGCCGGACGGGCTCCTGGGACTGAAGCTTTCTTT | CAGRAPGTEAFF
TRBJ1-1 | - | - | TRBV18 | TGTGCCAGCTCACCCCGGACGGATGAAGCTTTCTTT | CASSPRTDEAFF
TRBJ1-4 | - | once | TRBV28 | TGTGCCAGCAGCTCTGGACAGACCGAAAAACTGTTTTTT | CASSSGQTEKLFF
TRBJ1-2 | TRBD1 | once | TRBV6-6 | TGTGCCAGCAGTTACTGGGACAGACCCTATGGCTACACCTTC | CASSYWDRPYGYTF
TRBJ1-1 | - | - | TRBV28 | TGTGCCAGCAGTCGACCGTCCGGGGTGAACACTGAAGCTTTCTTT | CASSRPSGVNTEAFF
TRBJ1-6 | - | - | TRBV18 | TGTGCCAGCTCACCACCGGCGGGGTCGAATTCACCCCTCCACTTT | CASSPPAGSNSPLHF
TRBJ1-1 | - | few | TRBV7-6 | TGTGCCAGCAGCTTAAGCAGGGATGGTGAAGCTTTCTTT | CASSLSRDGEAFF
TRBJ2-7 | - | - | TRBV4-2 | TGTGCCAGCAGCCAAGAAGCTTCTCCCTACGAGCAGTACTTC | CASSQEASPYEQYF